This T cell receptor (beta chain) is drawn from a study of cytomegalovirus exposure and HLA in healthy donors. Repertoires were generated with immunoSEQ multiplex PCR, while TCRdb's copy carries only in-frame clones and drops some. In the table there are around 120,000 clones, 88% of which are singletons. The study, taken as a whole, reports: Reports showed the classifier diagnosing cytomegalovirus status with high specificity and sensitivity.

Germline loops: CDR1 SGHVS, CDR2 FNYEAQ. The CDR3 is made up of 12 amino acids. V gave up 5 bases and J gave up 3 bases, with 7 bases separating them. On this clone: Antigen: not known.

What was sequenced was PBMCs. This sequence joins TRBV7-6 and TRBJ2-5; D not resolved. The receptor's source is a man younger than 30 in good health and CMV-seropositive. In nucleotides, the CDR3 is TGTGCCAGCAGCCCTACGAAAGAGACCCAGTACTTC. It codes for CASSPTKETQYF.